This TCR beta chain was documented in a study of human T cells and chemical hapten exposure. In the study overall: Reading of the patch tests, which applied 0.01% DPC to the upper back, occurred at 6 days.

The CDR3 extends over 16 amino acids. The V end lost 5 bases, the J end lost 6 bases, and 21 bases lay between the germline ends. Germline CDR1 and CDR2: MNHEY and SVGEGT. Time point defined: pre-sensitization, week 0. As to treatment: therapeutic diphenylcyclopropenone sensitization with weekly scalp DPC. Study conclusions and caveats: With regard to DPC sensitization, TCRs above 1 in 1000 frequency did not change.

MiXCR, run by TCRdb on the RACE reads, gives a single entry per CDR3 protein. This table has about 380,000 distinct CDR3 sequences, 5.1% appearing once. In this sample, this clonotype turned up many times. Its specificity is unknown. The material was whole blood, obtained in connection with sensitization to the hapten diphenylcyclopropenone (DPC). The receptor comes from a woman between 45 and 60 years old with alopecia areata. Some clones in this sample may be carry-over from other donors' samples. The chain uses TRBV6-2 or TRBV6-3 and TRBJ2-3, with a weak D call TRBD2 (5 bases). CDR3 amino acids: CASSHLPDSPPDTQYF. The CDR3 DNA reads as TGTGCCAGCAGTCACCTACCGGACTCCCCGCCGGATACGCAGTATTTT.